Following are 21 T cell receptor beta chains from one sample sequenced in a study of brain T cells in children with intractable seizures. Only in-frame clones appear in the TCRdb table, and some are missing; sequencing was by immunoSEQ multiplex PCR. The table includes roughly 80,000 clones, around nine tenths detected once. The material was peripheral blood, obtained at surgery. The receptors shown here come from a girl aged 2-10 years with Rasmussen encephalitis and intractable seizures.

The chain carries TRBV7-9 and TRBJ2-1; unclear D gene. Germline CDR1 is SEHNR and CDR2 is FQNEAQ (reference sequence). This CDR3 region has 14 residues. V lost 1 base and J 8 bases, leaving 12 bases between the germline ends. This CDR3 is CASSLGLPMHEQFF. Written as DNA, the CDR3 is TGTGCCAGCAGCTTAGGTCTCCCAATGCATGAGCAGTTCTTC.

The J gene is TRBJ2-3, the V gene TRBV5-4; D uncertain. V was clipped by 0 bases and J by 2 bases, with 16 bases between them. The CDR3 contains 17 residues. Germline assignment: CDR1 SGHNT and CDR2 YYREEE (reference sequence). The CDR3 DNA reads TGTGCCAGCAGCTTGGGACGATCTCCCATTCTCACAGATACGCAGTATTTT. Translation: CASSLGRSPILTDTQYF.

CDR3 in amino acids: CASSFSLLAELNEQFF. CDR3 nucleotide sequence: TGTGCCAGCAGCTTTAGTCTTTTAGCGGAGCTCAATGAGCAGTTCTTC. The V call is TRBV5-4, the J call TRBJ2-1; maybe TRBD2 (6 bases). The CDR3 has 16 amino acids. Germline CDR1 SGHNT, CDR2 YYREEE (reference sequence). Trimming removed 2 bases from V and 6 bases from J, with 18 bases in between. The variable domain in full, completed from reference TRBV5-4 and TRBJ2-1, reads ETGVTQSPTHLIKTRGQQVTLRCSSQSGHNTVSWYQQALGQGPQFIFQYYREEENGRGNFPPRFSGLQFPNYSSELNVNALELDDSALYLCASSFSLLAELNEQFFGPGTRLTVL.

V gene TRBV4-2 combines with J gene TRBJ2-7, with D possibly matching TRBD2 (5 bases). The germline V and J ends were trimmed by 0 bases and 5 bases, with 5 bases remaining between them. The CDR3 has 12 amino acids. Germline-derived CDR1 and CDR2 are LGHNA and YNFKEQ. In DNA, the CDR3 is TGTGCCAGCAGCCAAGACGGGAACGAGCAGTACTTC. Its protein product is CASSQDGNEQYF.

The chain carries TRBV18 and TRBJ2-3; D tentatively reads TRBD1 or TRBD2 (5 bases each). With 3 bases removed from V and 6 bases from J, the gap between germline ends came to 16 bases. Germline CDR1 KGHSH, CDR2 LQKENI. This CDR3 has 15 amino acids. DNA of the CDR3: TGTGCCAGCTCACCCGGGTCGGGGACGGTTGATACGCAGTATTTT. Translation gives CASSPGSGTVDTQYF.

This rearrangement joins TRBV11-3 to TRBJ2-2; D remains unclear. The germline CDR1 and CDR2 sequences are SGHNT and YENEEA. Trimming shortened V by 5 bases and J by 1 base, and 5 bases separated the two germline ends. This CDR3 is 13 amino acids long. This CDR3 is CASSPQNTGELFF. Here the CDR3 DNA reads TGTGCCAGCAGCCCTCAGAACACCGGGGAGCTGTTTTTT.

The rearrangement links TRBV6-5 to TRBJ2-2; 7 nucleotides match TRBD2. CDR3 size: 11 residues. The germline CDR1 and CDR2 sequences are MNHEY and SVGAGI. CDR3 amino acids: CSSGGPGELFF. CDR3 bases: TGTTCCTCGGGGGGACCCGGGGAGCTGTTTTTT.

The CDR3 DNA follows: TGTGCCAGCAGCTTGGCGGCGAACACTGAAGCTTTCTTT. Its protein is CASSLAANTEAFF. V usage is TRBV5-5 and J usage is TRBJ1-1; no clear D gene. V gave up 0 bases and J gave up 1 base, with 4 bases separating them. The CDR3 spans 13 residues. The germline CDR1 and CDR2 sequences are SGHKS and YYEKEE (reference sequence).

The gene calls are TRBV19 and TRBJ2-7, with D possibly matching TRBD1 (6 bases). The germline gives CDR1 LNHDA, CDR2 SQIVND (reference sequence). The length of the CDR3 is 14 residues. Trimming removed 6 bases from V and 0 bases from J, with 12 bases in between. The CDR3 DNA reads as TGTGCCAGTAGCTACACGGGACACTCCTACGAGCAGTACTTC. Translation: CASSYTGHSYEQYF.

The chain couples TRBV3-1 (or the pseudogene TRBV3-2) to TRBJ1-3; tentatively, D is TRBD1 (6 bases). The germline V gene has CDR1 LGHDT and CDR2 YNNKEL (reference sequence). This CDR3 is 16 amino acids long. V shed 2 bases and J shed 4 bases, with 15 bases lying between them. CDR3 DNA: TGTGCCAGCAGCCAAACCACAGGGAGCCAAGGAAACACCATATATTTT. Its translation: CASSQTTGSQGNTIYF.

The V call is TRBV7-3, the J call TRBJ2-2; 8 bases match TRBD2. CDR1 is SGHTA and CDR2 is FQGTGA in the germline V gene. The V segment lost 0 bases and the J segment 7 bases; nucleotides outside the gene matches: 4. This CDR3 region has 15 residues. The CDR3 protein is CASSLTGRASGELFF. CDR3 in DNA: TGTGCCAGCAGCTTAACCGGGAGGGCGAGCGGGGAGCTGTTTTTT.

The chain links TRBV5-5 to TRBJ1-2, with D uncertain. V was trimmed by 5 bases and J by 4 bases, leaving 18 bases between them. The CDR3 extends over 15 amino acids. CDR1 SGHKS and CDR2 YYEKEE come from the germline V gene (reference sequence). CDR3 nucleotide sequence: TGTGCCAGCAGTTCCACCCCGCTGGACCCCTATGGCTACACCTTC. This encodes CASSSTPLDPYGYTF. The full variable domain, completed using reference TRBV5-5 and TRBJ1-2, is DAGVTQSPTHLIKTRGQQVTLRCSPISGHKSVSWYQQVLGQGPQFIFQYYEKEERGRGNFPDRFSARQFPNYSSELNVNALLLGDSALYLCASSSTPLDPYGYTFGSGTRLTVV.

The genes are TRBV28 and TRBJ2-7, with 7 bases aligning to TRBD1. Trimming cost V 6 bases and J 1 base; bases outside gene matches: 12. This CDR3 contains 16 residues. Germline V gene data show CDR1 as MDHEN and CDR2 as SYDVKM. As DNA, the CDR3 is TGTGCCAGCAGGGATGAACAGGGGCCGGAGTCCTACGAGCAGTACTTC. Protein product: CASRDEQGPESYEQYF. The full variable domain, its missing parts supplied by reference TRBV28 and TRBJ2-7, is DVKVTQSSRYLVKRTGEKVFLECVQDMDHENMFWYRQDPGLGLRLIYFSYDVKMKEKGDIPEGYSVSREKKERFSLILESASTNQTSMYLCASRDEQGPESYEQYFGPGTRLTVT.

The rearrangement links TRBV4-2 to TRBJ2-3; D is undetermined. V lost 2 bases, J lost 4 bases, and 7 bases lay in between. There are 13 residues in the CDR3. In germline, CDR1 is LGHNA, CDR2 YNFKEQ. The chain's CDR3 is CASSQSAADTQYF. In nucleotides, the CDR3 is TGTGCCAGCAGCCAAAGTGCTGCAGATACGCAGTATTTT.

The V gene is TRBV7-2, the J gene TRBJ2-2, with 12 bases lining up with TRBD2. Germline-derived CDR1 and CDR2 are SGHTA and FQGNSA. J lost 4 bases, V lost 3 bases, and 0 bases had no gene match. This CDR3 is built from 15 residues. The CDR3 DNA is TGTGCCAGCAGCTTGGGACTAGCGGGCACCGGGGAGCTGTTTTTT. It translates to CASSLGLAGTGELFF.

This chain uses TRBV5-1 with TRBJ1-1; D remains ambiguous. CDR3 length: 13 amino acids. The ends were cut back, 2 bases at V and 5 bases at J, with 10 bases in the middle. Per the germline V gene, CDR1 is SGHRS and CDR2 is YFSETQ. In nucleotides, the CDR3 is TGCGCCAGCAGCTTTAATCGGTTAACTGAAGCTTTCTTT. Protein sequence: CASSFNRLTEAFF.

The rearrangement uses TRBV5-1 and TRBJ1-2; TRBD1 matches at 8 bases. The CDR3 covers 16 residues. J lost 4 bases, V lost 4 bases, and 12 bases had no gene match. In germline, CDR1 is SGHRS, CDR2 YFSETQ. CDR3 nucleotide sequence: TGCGCCAGCAGCCCGTCTTCAGGGGGCAAGACCTATGGCTACACCTTC. This sequence encodes CASSPSSGGKTYGYTF.

V usage is TRBV7-9 and J usage is TRBJ2-5, with 8 positions matching TRBD1. This CDR3 has 15 residues. J was trimmed by 2 bases and V by 2 bases; bases with no gene match: 4. Germline CDR1 reads SEHNR; CDR2 reads FQNEAQ (reference sequence). CDR3 region: CASSLLDRGQETQYF. The CDR3 region has the DNA TGTGCCAGCAGCTTATTAGACAGGGGACAAGAGACCCAGTACTTC.

The genes are TRBV2 and TRBJ1-3; perhaps TRBD1 as D (5 bases). Deletions cut 6 bases from V and 4 bases from J, with 22 bases between. The CDR3 is 17 amino acids. CDR1 SNHLY and CDR2 FYNNEI come from the germline V gene. CDR3 in amino acids: CASRGLYAGTAGNTIYF. DNA of the CDR3: TGTGCCAGCAGGGGCTTATACGCCGGGACGGCGGGAAACACCATATATTTT. Full variable domain (outside the CDR3, taken from reference TRBV2 and TRBJ1-3): EPEVTQTPSHQVTQMGQEVILRCVPISNHLYFYWYRQILGQKVEFLVSFYNNEISEKSEIFDDQFSVERPDGSNFTLKIRSTKLEDSAMYFCASRGLYAGTAGNTIYFGEGSWLTVV.

V is TRBV5-4 and J is TRBJ2-2; D is possibly TRBD1 or TRBD2 (5 bases each). V dropped 7 bases and J dropped 2 bases, with 15 bases sitting between them. The germline V gene encodes CDR1 SGHNT and CDR2 YYREEE (reference sequence). CDR3 length equals 15 residues. In nucleotides, the CDR3 is TGTGCCAGCGGAAACCCGGGGCCAAACACCGGGGAGCTGTTTTTT. It is translated as CASGNPGPNTGELFF.

V gene TRBV11-3 combines with J gene TRBJ2-3, with 7 bases aligning to TRBD2. After removal of 2 bases from V and 2 bases from J, the junction contained 7 bases not matched to a gene. The CDR3 is 16 amino acids. Germline V gene data show CDR1 as SGHNT and CDR2 as YENEEA. The CDR3 DNA follows: TGTGCCAGCAGCTTATTTCCAGCGGGGAACACAGATACGCAGTATTTT. Amino acid sequence: CASSLFPAGNTDTQYF.